This TCR beta chain comes out of a study of OX40 agonist ivuxolimab in advanced cancers. The table came from immunoSEQ multiplex PCR; TCRdb's copy has only in-frame clones and leaves some out. Altogether tens of thousands of clones are present, roughly 86% being singletons, with the ten largest covering more than 25%. CDR1 is SGHAT, CDR2 FQNNGV, per germline. This CDR3 is 13 amino acids long. Trimming took off 2 bases at V and 7 bases at J, with 11 bases between the two ends. The chain joins TRBV11-2 to TRBJ1-1; D not certain. Sequencing was performed on CD4+ or CD8+ T cells sorted from blood, taken in a trial of the OX40 agonist ivuxolimab. The receptor's source is an adult with an advanced solid tumor such as melanoma, head and neck, liver or kidney cancer. The CDR3 region is CASSLNPGLEAFF. The CDR3 nucleotides read TGTGCCAGCAGCTTAAATCCAGGACTTGAAGCTTTCTTT.